Reported below is one TCR beta chain. The age range of participants was about 18 to 90 years, with residence in approximately 25 US areas. Germline loops: CDR1 SGHTA, CDR2 FQGTGA. The CDR3 covers 15 residues. Trimming took off 2 bases at V and 3 bases at J, with 8 bases between the two ends. Sequencing was performed with immunoSEQ multiplex PCR; in TCRdb, only in-frame clones are kept and a portion is missing. The data show approximately 220,000 clones, 80% to 90% seen once. The source of the sample is a study of blood T cell repertoires in COVID-19. The sequence was collected from a woman in her forties who had been exposed to COVID-19. Material: PBMCs or T cells enriched from blood (not recorded which). The V gene is TRBV7-3, the J gene TRBJ2-6; possibly TRBD2 for D (5 bases). The CDR3 DNA is TGTGCCAGCAGCTTAGGGAGTAGTGGGGCCAACGTCCTGACTTTC. Its protein product is CASSLGSSGANVLTF. Looking up the rest from reference TRBV7-3 and TRBJ2-6 gives the full variable domain: GAGVSQTPSNKVTEKGKYVELRCDPISGHTALYWYRQSLGQGPEFLIYFQGTGAADDSGLPNDRFFAVRPEGSVSTLKIQRTERGDSAVYLCASSLGSSGANVLTFGAGSRLTVL.